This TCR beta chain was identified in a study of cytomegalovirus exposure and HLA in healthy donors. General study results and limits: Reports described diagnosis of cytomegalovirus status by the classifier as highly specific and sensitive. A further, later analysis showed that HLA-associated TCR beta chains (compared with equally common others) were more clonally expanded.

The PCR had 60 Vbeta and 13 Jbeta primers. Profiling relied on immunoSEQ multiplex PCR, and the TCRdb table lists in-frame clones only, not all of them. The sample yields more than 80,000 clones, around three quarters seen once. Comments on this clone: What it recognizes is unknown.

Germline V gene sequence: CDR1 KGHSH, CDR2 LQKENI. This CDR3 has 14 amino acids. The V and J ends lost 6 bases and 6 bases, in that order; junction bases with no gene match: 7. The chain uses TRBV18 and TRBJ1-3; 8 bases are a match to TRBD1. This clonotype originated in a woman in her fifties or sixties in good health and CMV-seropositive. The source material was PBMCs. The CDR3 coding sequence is TGTGCCAGCTCGCCCGACAGGGGAATAAACACCATATATTTT. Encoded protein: CASSPDRGINTIYF.